The text below deals with one T cell receptor beta chain. Trimming stripped 3 bases from V and 5 bases from J, with 13 bases between. Per the germline V gene, CDR1 is MDHEN and CDR2 is SYDVKM. This CDR3 is built from 14 residues. These data come from a study of blood T cell repertoires in COVID-19. Across the whole study: Samples of COVID-19 (acute and convalescent) were obtained from the United States, Italy and Spain. Sources were T cells, B-cell-depleted T cells, or PBMCs; the material itself was cDNA or gDNA.

Methods used by the authors: From reference gene primer amplification, estimates of nucleated cell counts were derived. Method: immunoSEQ multiplex PCR; TCRdb's copy keeps in-frame clones and lacks some. The V and J calls and the clone size are those of that table, but D and trimming were determined from the DNA. The sample lists 170,000 or so clones, about 88% seen once, with under 2% in the top ten. The rearrangement joins TRBV28 to TRBJ1-2; D is undetermined. Sequencing was done on a sample of peripheral blood. This TCR came from a man aged 18 to 35 who had recovered from COVID-19. The CDR3 sequence: CASSFPTPGYGYTF. CDR3 sequence (DNA): TGTGCCAGCAGTTTCCCGACCCCGGGATATGGCTACACCTTC.